The rows below give T cell receptor beta chains drawn from one sample of a study of control samples from healthy donors and cancer patients. Produced via immunoSEQ multiplex PCR; TCRdb's table is partial and in-frame only. In the table there are about 80,000 clones, 70% to 85% of which are singletons. Sequencing was carried out using PBMCs. The source is a man between 60 and 70 years old with head and neck cancer. Each CDR3 is given with its conserved first and last residue. A D gene is named only where the DNA matches it firmly. Clone size is stated in some rows and not others, as once, few, many or a class when expanded.

few | NA | TRBJ1-6 | TRBV29-1 | CSGPNRGRNSPLHF | TGCAGCGGCCCAAACCGGGGCAGAAATTCACCCCTCCACTTT
NA | TRBD1 | TRBJ1-6 | TRBV7-6 | CASSMGTGGNSPLHF | TGTGCCAGCAGCATGGGGACAGGGGGTAATTCACCCCTCCACTTT
NA | NA | TRBJ2-5 | TRBV6-5 | CASGTGFQETQYF | TGTGCCAGCGGAACAGGCTTTCAAGAGACCCAGTACTTC
few | NA | TRBJ1-1 | TRBV5-6 | CASSLGADTEAFF | TGTGCCAGCAGCTTGGGAGCGGACACTGAAGCTTTCTTT
NA | TRBD1 | TRBJ1-1 | TRBV19 | CASNDRGNTEAFF | TGTGCCAGTAACGACAGGGGAAACACTGAAGCTTTCTTT
once | TRBD2 | TRBJ2-1 | TRBV19 | CASNTGTSVYNEQFF | TGTGCCAGCAATACCGGGACTAGCGTCTACAATGAGCAGTTCTTC
NA | TRBD1 | TRBJ2-2 | TRBV29-1 | CSATFGTDYTGELFF | TGCAGCGCTACCTTCGGGACAGATTACACCGGGGAGCTGTTTTTT
NA | NA | TRBJ2-7 | TRBV6-1 | CASSEALRTGYEQYF | TGTGCCAGCAGTGAAGCGCTTAGAACAGGCTACGAGCAGTACTTC
NA | TRBD2 | TRBJ2-1 | TRBV27 | CASSLSTSGSSEQFF | TGTGCCAGCAGTTTATCGACTAGCGGGAGTTCTGAGCAGTTCTTC
NA | TRBD1 | TRBJ1-1 | TRBV19 | CASSPPDRVTEAFF | TGTGCCAGTAGTCCACCGGACAGGGTGACTGAAGCTTTCTTT